A selection of T cell receptor beta chains follows, all from one sample in a study of post-analysis software for immune sequencing data. TCRdb itself ran the PCR reads through MiXCR, one entry per CDR3 protein. The table shows about 820,000 distinct CDR3 sequences, with 53% occurring only once. Input material: blood. The receptors derive from a girl between 5 and 17 years old with multiple sclerosis. Both conserved end residues are part of each CDR3. D genes are given only for firm matches. The size field is filled for only some rows; it gives once, few, many or a size class.

-	TRBV20-1	-	TRBJ1-6	CSARTKSSYNSPLHF	TGCAGTGCCAGGACCAAGAGCTCCTATAATTCACCCCTCCACTTT
-	TRBV6-5	-	TRBJ2-6	CASSYLNSGANVLTF	TGTGCCAGCAGTTACCTGAACTCTGGGGCCAACGTCCTGACTTTC
TRBD1	TRBV7-2	-	TRBJ1-2	CASIVRDRGPTNYGYTF	TGTGCCAGCATCGTCCGGGACAGGGGGCCTACTAACTATGGCTACACCTTC
TRBD1	TRBV12-3/TRBV12-4	few	TRBJ2-5	CASSLGQGIKETQYF	TGTGCCAGCAGTTTAGGACAGGGGATAAAAGAGACCCAGTACTTC
TRBD1	TRBV30	-	TRBJ1-2	CAWNRDRGMDGYTF	TGTGCCTGGAACCGGGACAGGGGCATGGATGGCTACACCTTC
-	TRBV25-1	few	TRBJ1-5	CASSDLDAYQPQHF	TGTGCCAGCAGTGATTTGGACGCCTATCAGCCCCAGCATTTT
-	TRBV7-9	-	TRBJ2-4	CASSLEGLIAKNIQYF	TGTGCCAGCAGCTTAGAGGGGCTAATAGCCAAAAACATTCAGTACTTC
TRBD1	TRBV20-1	few	TRBJ1-2	CSAAAVGTGLGYTF	TGCAGTGCCGCCGCAGTGGGGACAGGCCTTGGCTACACCTTC
-	TRBV9	-	TRBJ1-2	CASSVAAGDYGYTF	TGTGCCAGCAGCGTAGCGGCAGGGGACTATGGCTACACCTTC
TRBD2	TRBV5-1	-	TRBJ2-1	CASSLQTSLVGQFF	TGCGCCAGCAGCCTACAGACTAGCCTGGTAGGGCAGTTCTTC
TRBD1	TRBV12-3/TRBV12-4	-	TRBJ1-2	CASTTGAANYGYTF	TGTGCCAGCACCACAGGGGCTGCTAACTATGGCTACACCTTC
-	TRBV7-3	few	TRBJ2-3	CASSLNIGYLADTQYF	TGTGCCAGCAGCTTAAACATAGGGTACCTCGCAGATACGCAGTATTTT
TRBD2	TRBV7-4	-	TRBJ2-3	CASSLSRAGEGDTQYF	TGTGCCAGCAGCTTAAGCCGAGCGGGAGAGGGGGATACGCAGTATTTT
-	TRBV7-2	-	TRBJ1-2	CASSLRPGRNYGYTF	TGTGCCAGCAGCTTAAGGCCAGGGCGTAACTATGGCTACACCTTC
-	TRBV12-3/TRBV12-4	-	TRBJ2-3	CASSPLKADTQYF	TGTGCCAGCAGTCCTCTCAAGGCAGATACGCAGTATTTT
-	TRBV29-1	many	TRBJ2-7	CSVGPSYEQYF	TGCAGCGTGGGACCCTCCTACGAGCAGTACTTC
-	TRBV5-1	-	TRBJ2-7	CASSFGTPDEQYF	TGCGCCAGCAGCTTCGGGACACCCGACGAGCAGTACTTC
TRBD2	TRBV10-3	-	TRBJ2-1	CAIEREASGVYNEQFF	TGTGCCATCGAGCGGGAGGCTAGCGGGGTCTACAATGAGCAGTTCTTC
TRBD1	TRBV20-1	few	TRBJ2-5	CSATTPGQEQETQYF	TGCAGTGCGACAACCCCGGGACAGGAACAAGAGACCCAGTACTTC
-	TRBV18	-	TRBJ2-1	CASSPGFGPNEQFF	TGTGCCAGCTCCCCGGGGTTTGGGCCCAATGAGCAGTTCTTC